This is a list of T cell receptor beta chains from one sample in a study of T cell responses to AZD1222 COVID-19 vaccine. The repertoire was sequenced with immunoSEQ multiplex PCR; TCRdb's copy has only in-frame clones and lacks some. Here the sample spans roughly 150,000 clones, more than 90% being singletons. The material sequenced was peripheral blood, taken 28 days after the second AZD1222 dose. The receptors derive from an adult who received the AZD1222 COVID-19 vaccine. The CDR3 runs from the conserved cysteine through the conserved F or W. D genes are given only for firm matches. Size is stated for part of the rows, as once, few or many counts, or as a class when the clone is expanded.

d_gene	abundance	v_gene	j_gene	CDR3aa	CDR3nt
NA	NA	TRBV11-2	TRBJ1-3	CASSPTRGVNTIYF	TGTGCCAGCAGCCCTACGCGGGGCGTGAACACCATATATTTT
NA	NA	TRBV2	TRBJ2-3	CASTESGASSTDTQYF	TGTGCCAGCACCGAATCCGGAGCCTCTAGCACAGATACGCAGTATTTT
NA	NA	TRBV5-4	TRBJ1-2	CASSLSAGGINYGYTF	TGTGCCAGCAGCTTGTCGGCCGGAGGTATTAACTATGGCTACACCTTC
TRBD1	NA	TRBV6-5	TRBJ1-1	CASSYGGQFSVAFF	TGTGCCAGCAGTTACGGGGGACAGTTCTCTGTAGCTTTCTTT
NA	NA	TRBV27	TRBJ1-5	CASSSQVWSNQPQHF	TGTGCCAGCAGTTCACAGGTTTGGAGCAATCAGCCCCAGCATTTT
TRBD1	NA	TRBV2	TRBJ1-4	CASSGDSATNEKLFF	TGTGCCAGCAGTGGGGACAGTGCAACTAATGAAAAACTGTTTTTT
NA	once	TRBV19	TRBJ1-3	CASSPFGSGNTIYF	TGTGCCAGTAGCCCATTTGGGTCTGGAAACACCATATATTTT
NA	NA	TRBV10-3	TRBJ2-7	CAITTGVGLSYEQYF	TGTGCCATTACCACGGGGGTGGGGTTGTCCTACGAGCAGTACTTC
NA	once	TRBV6-5	TRBJ1-2	CASTPQGNYGYTF	TGTGCCAGCACGCCCCAGGGGAACTATGGCTACACCTTC
TRBD2	NA	TRBV28	TRBJ2-1	CASSLMLAGGGDNEQFF	TGTGCCAGCAGTTTGATGCTAGCGGGAGGAGGGGACAATGAGCAGTTCTTC
NA	NA	TRBV19	TRBJ2-5	CASSIWGDETQYF	TGTGCCAGTAGTATTTGGGGGGACGAGACCCAGTACTTC
NA	NA	TRBV12-2	TRBJ2-7	CASLNYRPRGYF	TGTGCAAGTCTCAACTACCGACCTAGGGGGTACTTC
NA	NA	TRBV5-5	TRBJ2-5	CASSLGTEEETQYF	TGTGCCAGCAGCTTGGGGACAGAGGAAGAGACCCAGTACTTC
NA	NA	TRBV7-3	TRBJ1-3	CASRVTPNTIYF	TGTGCCAGCAGAGTAACCCCAAACACCATATATTTT
TRBD2	NA	TRBV6-5	TRBJ2-7	CASRRLAGLSYEQYF	TGTGCCAGCAGGAGACTAGCGGGACTCTCCTACGAGCAGTACTTC
NA	NA	TRBV19	TRBJ2-2	CASSMVWDTGELFF	TGTGCCAGTAGTATGGTTTGGGACACCGGGGAGCTGTTTTTT
TRBD1	once	TRBV27	TRBJ1-4	CATGQGASNNEKLFF	TGTGCCACGGGACAGGGGGCGTCAAATAATGAAAAACTGTTTTTT
TRBD1	NA	TRBV7-2	TRBJ1-5	CASSTRQGPGVAQPQHF	TGTGCCAGCAGCACTCGACAGGGGCCGGGGGTGGCTCAGCCCCAGCATTTT
NA	few	TRBV6-5	TRBJ2-7	CASSYVGSVSEQYF	TGTGCCAGCAGTTACGTTGGTTCCGTAAGCGAGCAGTACTTC
NA	NA	TRBV10-3	TRBJ2-1	CAISESGHEQFF	TGTGCCATCAGTGAGTCTGGGCACGAGCAGTTCTTC
NA	NA	TRBV20-1	TRBJ1-1	CSESTNTEAFF	TGCAGCGAATCAACGAACACTGAAGCTTTCTTT
NA	NA	TRBV5-1	TRBJ1-1	CASSLEAGPLVPEAFF	TGCGCCAGCAGCTTGGAGGCAGGCCCCCTGGTTCCTGAAGCTTTCTTT
TRBD1	NA	TRBV30	TRBJ1-4	CAWRGDRDYEKLFF	TGTGCCTGGAGGGGGGACAGGGATTATGAAAAACTGTTTTTT
NA	NA	TRBV11-2	TRBJ2-1	CASSLRRGLPYNEQFF	TGTGCCAGCAGCTTGCGCCGGGGGCTCCCCTACAATGAGCAGTTCTTC
NA	NA	TRBV16	TRBJ2-3	CASSRDTGDTQYF	TGTGCCAGCTCCCGGGACACTGGGGATACGCAGTATTTT
TRBD2	NA	TRBV11-2	TRBJ2-1	CASSSTSGAFNEQFF	TGTGCCAGCAGCTCGACTAGCGGGGCCTTTAATGAGCAGTTCTTC
TRBD1	once	TRBV3-1/TRBV3-2	TRBJ1-6	CASSQVRDSGSPLHF	TGTGCCAGCAGCCAAGTTAGGGACAGCGGATCACCCCTCCACTTT
TRBD2	NA	TRBV10-3	TRBJ2-1	CAIGLAGVGNQHNEQFF	TGTGCCATCGGACTAGCGGGAGTTGGGAATCAACACAATGAGCAGTTCTTC
TRBD1	NA	TRBV18	TRBJ2-5	CASSDRGFEETQYF	TGTGCCAGCTCAGACAGGGGGTTTGAAGAGACCCAGTACTTC
TRBD2	NA	TRBV27	TRBJ2-7	CASSLLGFSGRLYEQYF	TGTGCCAGCAGTTTATTAGGATTCAGCGGGAGGCTCTACGAGCAGTACTTC
TRBD1	NA	TRBV6-6	TRBJ1-5	CAAGTGNQPQHF	TGTGCAGCCGGGACAGGCAATCAGCCCCAGCATTTT
NA	NA	TRBV6-5	TRBJ2-2	CASSLRPGTGELFF	TGTGCCAGCAGTTTAAGACCGGGTACCGGGGAGCTGTTTTTT
NA	NA	TRBV27	TRBJ1-2	CASSLSVQFEGYTF	TGTGCCAGCAGTTTATCAGTACAGTTTGAAGGCTACACCTTC
NA	once	TRBV29-1	TRBJ2-7	CSVESLYEQYF	TGCAGCGTTGAGTCCTTGTACGAGCAGTACTTC
NA	NA	TRBV9	TRBJ2-2	CASSVVSASGELFF	TGTGCCAGCAGCGTAGTATCGGCCTCCGGGGAGCTGTTTTTT
TRBD1	NA	TRBV7-9	TRBJ2-7	CASSISNRGPHYEQYF	TGTGCCAGCAGCATTAGCAATAGGGGGCCCCACTACGAGCAGTACTTC
NA	NA	TRBV18	TRBJ2-6	CASSPWADGANVLTF	TGTGCCAGCTCACCATGGGCCGATGGGGCCAACGTCCTGACTTTC
TRBD1	NA	TRBV25-1	TRBJ2-2	CASSTGTGGTGELFF	TGTGCCAGCAGCACCGGGACAGGGGGAACCGGGGAGCTGTTTTTT
NA	NA	TRBV10-3	TRBJ2-1	CAISESYNEQFF	TGTGCCATCAGTGAGAGCTACAATGAGCAGTTCTTC
NA	NA	TRBV5-1	TRBJ2-6	CASSLEVSGANVLTF	TGCGCCAGCAGCTTGGAAGTCTCTGGGGCCAACGTCCTGACTTTC
TRBD1	NA	TRBV2	TRBJ1-2	CASGHETGGLHGYTF	TGTGCCAGCGGACACGAGACAGGGGGCCTACATGGCTACACCTTC
NA	once	TRBV29-1	TRBJ2-7	CSVVLASEQYF	TGCAGCGTTGTCCTTGCATCCGAGCAGTACTTC
NA	NA	TRBV10-2	TRBJ2-7	CASSESGVYEQYF	TGCGCCAGCAGTGAGTCGGGGGTCTACGAGCAGTACTTC
NA	once	TRBV9	TRBJ1-1	CASSVVTSTEAFF	TGTGCCAGCAGCGTAGTTACCAGCACTGAAGCTTTCTTT
TRBD2	NA	TRBV5-1	TRBJ2-5	CASSAGLARGETQYF	TGCGCCAGCAGCGCCGGACTAGCTCGAGGAGAGACCCAGTACTTC
NA	NA	TRBV29-1	TRBJ1-1	CSVELNLNTEAFF	TGCAGCGTTGAGTTGAACTTGAACACTGAAGCTTTCTTT
NA	NA	TRBV5-1	TRBJ2-4	CASSWDPTKGRNIQYF	TGCGCCAGCAGCTGGGACCCCACCAAGGGCAGAAACATTCAGTACTTC
NA	NA	TRBV3-1/TRBV3-2	TRBJ2-3	CASSLFGDTQYF	TGTGCCAGCAGCCTCTTTGGGGATACGCAGTATTTT
TRBD2	NA	TRBV10-3	TRBJ2-1	CASKGELAGGKEQFF	TGTGCCTCGAAGGGGGAACTAGCGGGAGGGAAAGAGCAGTTCTTC
TRBD1	NA	TRBV5-6	TRBJ1-2	CASSPRDRGSGYTF	TGTGCCAGCAGCCCGCGAGACAGGGGAAGCGGCTACACCTTC
NA	NA	TRBV7-6	TRBJ2-5	CASGQETQYF	TGTGCCAGCGGCCAAGAGACCCAGTACTTC
TRBD2	NA	TRBV5-4	TRBJ2-5	CASSLASGRGNPETQYF	TGTGCCAGCAGCTTGGCCAGTGGGAGGGGCAATCCGGAGACCCAGTACTTC
TRBD1	NA	TRBV3-1/TRBV3-2	TRBJ2-7	CASSPKDRVGYEQYF	TGTGCCAGCAGCCCCAAGGACAGGGTCGGCTACGAGCAGTACTTC
NA	NA	TRBV19	TRBJ1-6	CASSMGGGAKHSPLHF	TGTGCCAGTAGTATGGGCGGAGGGGCGAAGCATTCACCCCTCCACTTT
NA	NA	TRBV27	TRBJ1-2	CASSSLRGGENGYTF	TGTGCCAGCAGTTCCCTGAGAGGGGGGGAGAATGGCTACACCTTC
NA	NA	TRBV27	TRBJ1-5	CASSLTGLGNQPQHF	TGTGCCAGCAGTTTAACAGGGCTTGGCAATCAGCCCCAGCATTTT
TRBD2	NA	TRBV13	TRBJ2-7	CASSWLGSGGPSEQYF	TGTGCCAGCAGCTGGCTTGGGAGCGGGGGACCTAGCGAGCAGTACTTC
TRBD1	many	TRBV12-5	TRBJ2-7	CASGLGQEYEQYF	TGTGCTAGTGGACTAGGACAGGAGTACGAGCAGTACTTC